This TCR beta chain appears in the sequencing data of a study of T cell responses to AZD1222 COVID-19 vaccine. In this sample, this clone turned up once. Its antigen is unidentified. Findings of the study overall: Sampling captured repertoires only after the peak T cell response.

TCRdb's table, derived via immunoSEQ multiplex PCR, lists solely in-frame clones and lacks some. The repertoire holds approximately 80,000 clones, with about 90% as singletons. Germline-derived CDR1 and CDR2 are LNHDA and SQIVND (reference sequence). With 0 bases removed from V and 4 bases from J, the gap between germline ends came to 4 bases. The CDR3 loop spans 14 amino acids. The TCR sequence derives from an adult in good health. V is TRBV19 and J is TRBJ1-6; no firm D call. The source material was peripheral blood, sampled on day 0 of AZD1222 vaccination. Here the CDR3 reads CASSIEGYNSPLHF. CDR3 sequence (DNA): TGTGCCAGTAGTATAGAGGGGTATAATTCACCCCTCCACTTT.